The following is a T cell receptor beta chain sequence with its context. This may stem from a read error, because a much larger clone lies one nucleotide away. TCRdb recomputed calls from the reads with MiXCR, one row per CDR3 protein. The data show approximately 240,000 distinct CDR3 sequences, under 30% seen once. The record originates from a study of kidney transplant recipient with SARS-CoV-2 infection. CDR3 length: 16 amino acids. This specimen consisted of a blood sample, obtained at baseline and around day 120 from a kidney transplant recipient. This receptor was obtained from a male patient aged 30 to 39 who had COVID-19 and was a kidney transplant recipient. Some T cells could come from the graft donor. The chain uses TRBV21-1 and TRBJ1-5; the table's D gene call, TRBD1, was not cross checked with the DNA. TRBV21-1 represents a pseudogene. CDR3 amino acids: CASSTPHRGVGQPQHF. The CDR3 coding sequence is TGTGCCAGCAGCACTCCTCACAGGGGGGTGGGACAGCCCCAGCATTTT.